One sample yielded the 19 T cell receptor beta chains listed below, sequenced in a study of control samples from healthy donors and cancer patients. Only in-frame clones appear in the TCRdb table, and some are missing; sequencing was by immunoSEQ multiplex PCR. The data show about 75,000 clones, approximately 80% seen once. Sequencing was performed on blood. These receptors came from a man aged 45-60 years in good health.

This clone was counted a single time. The V and J genes are TRBV4-2 and TRBJ2-2, with D perhaps TRBD1 (5 bases). CDR3 length: 17 amino acids. Looked up from germline, CDR1 is LGHNA and CDR2 is YNFKEQ. Between the trimmed V and J ends, which lost 0 bases and 4 bases, there was a span of 15 bases. The CDR3: CASSQDGVAGPTGELFF. The CDR3 region has the DNA TGTGCCAGCAGCCAAGATGGGGTTGCAGGGCCCACCGGGGAGCTGTTTTTT.

The table lists this clone with a count of one. The J gene is TRBJ2-7, the V gene TRBV5-5; D is possibly TRBD1 or TRBD2 (6 bases each). V lost 4 bases and J lost 2, with 10 bases in between. Germline values: CDR1 SGHKS, CDR2 YYEKEE (reference sequence). There are 13 residues in the CDR3. The CDR3 DNA sequence: TGTGCCAGCAGCGGGGGGCTAACCTACGAGCAGTACTTC. This encodes CASSGGLTYEQYF.

CDR3 protein: CASSPIGEAEAFF. The CDR3 DNA reads as TGTGCCAGCAGCCCTATAGGGGAGGCTGAAGCTTTCTTT. The chain joins TRBV7-2 to TRBJ1-1, with D possibly matching TRBD1 (5 bases). V was shortened by 5 bases and J by 6 bases, with 13 bases between the two germline ends. The CDR3 sequence is 13 residues long. Looked up from germline, CDR1 is SGHTA and CDR2 is FQGNSA.

The V call is TRBV11-3, the J call TRBJ1-2; the match to TRBD1 covers 9 bases. CDR1 and CDR2 (germline): SGHNT, YENEEA. The CDR3 has 15 amino acids. The V and J ends lost 1 base and 7 bases, in that order; junction bases with no gene match: 7. CDR3 region: CASSLGTGTGTGYTF. The CDR3, as DNA: TGTGCCAGCAGCTTAGGCACCGGGACAGGGACTGGCTACACCTTC. Using reference TRBV11-3 and TRBJ1-2 for the parts outside the CDR3, the full variable domain is EAGVVQSPRYKIIEKKQPVAFWCNPISGHNTLYWYLQNLGQGPELLIRYENEEAVDDSQLPKDRFSAERLKGVDSTLKIQPAELGDSAVYLCASSLGTGTGTGYTFGSGTRLTVV.

The chain combines TRBV7-9 with TRBJ2-2; D not resolved. Looked up from germline, CDR1 is SEHNR and CDR2 is FQNEAQ (reference sequence). The CDR3 is made up of 14 amino acids. The V end was cut by 7 bases, the J end by 4 bases, with 13 bases between. The CDR3 is CASTVGGFTGELFF. The CDR3 DNA reads as TGTGCCAGCACCGTGGGTGGGTTCACCGGGGAGCTGTTTTTT.

The rearrangement links TRBV2 to TRBJ1-5, with D maybe TRBD1 (5 bases). CDR1 and CDR2 (germline): SNHLY, FYNNEI. CDR3 size: 15 residues. V was clipped by 7 bases and J by 2 bases, with 15 bases between them. CDR3 coding DNA: TGTGCCAGCACCCCGAGTAGGGGCGGCAATCAGCCCCAGCATTTT. As protein: CASTPSRGGNQPQHF. The variable domain in full, completed from reference TRBV2 and TRBJ1-5, reads EPEVTQTPSHQVTQMGQEVILRCVPISNHLYFYWYRQILGQKVEFLVSFYNNEISEKSEIFDDQFSVERPDGSNFTLKIRSTKLEDSAMYFCASTPSRGGNQPQHFGDGTRLSIL.

CDR3 sequence: CASSPGQGRKNIQYF. The CDR3, as DNA: TGCGCCAGCAGCCCGGGACAGGGTAGGAAAAACATTCAGTACTTC. The chain uses TRBV4-3 and TRBJ2-4, with 9 nucleotides matching TRBD1. Germline-derived CDR1 and CDR2 are LGHNA and YSLEER. This CDR3 has 15 amino acids. Trimming removed 4 bases from V and 4 bases from J; junction bases left unmatched: 5.

Here the CDR3 DNA reads TGCAGCGCTGTGAGGGCGGGACAGCAACAGACCCAGTACTTC. It yields the protein CSAVRAGQQQTQYF. This chain joins TRBV29-1 and TRBJ2-5, with D possibly being TRBD1 (7 bases). CDR1 is SQVTM and CDR2 is ANQGSEA in the germline V gene. V shed 7 bases and J shed 6 bases, with 21 bases lying between them. The CDR3 has 14 residues.

This clone was observed once. The chain has TRBV30 and TRBJ1-1; D may be TRBD1 (5 bases). Looked up from germline, CDR1 is GTSNPN and CDR2 is SVGIG (reference sequence). The V gene lost 0 bases and the J gene lost 7 bases, with 12 bases spanning the gap. This CDR3 is 13 amino acids long. CDR3 amino acids: CAWSVQEASEAFF. In nucleotides, the CDR3 is TGTGCCTGGAGTGTACAGGAGGCGAGTGAAGCTTTCTTT.

This sequence joins TRBV24-1 and TRBJ1-6; D unclear. V lost 9 bases to trimming and J lost 3 bases, with 5 bases between them. The CDR3 is 12 amino acids. Germline values: CDR1 KGHDR, CDR2 SFDVKD. DNA for the CDR3: TGTGCCACCCGAATCTATAATTCACCCCTCCACTTT. Protein: CATRIYNSPLHF.

This chain connects TRBV18 to TRBJ2-1; D may correspond to TRBD1 or TRBD2 (5 bases each). The CDR3 covers 14 residues. Trimming left V 1 base short and J 6 bases short, with 10 bases between. Per germline, CDR1 KGHSH and CDR2 LQKENI. CDR3 in amino acids: CASSPRDGGNEQFF. CDR3 DNA sequence: TGTGCCAGCTCACCACGGGACGGCGGCAATGAGCAGTTCTTC.

This chain uses TRBV29-1 with TRBJ2-7; D is perhaps TRBD2 (6 bases). Per the germline V gene, CDR1 is SQVTM and CDR2 is ANQGSEA. V was trimmed by 7 bases and J by 0 bases, leaving 16 bases between them. The CDR3 has 14 amino acids. This CDR3 is CSAAGEASSYEQYF. The CDR3 nucleotides read TGCAGCGCCGCCGGGGAGGCGAGCTCCTACGAGCAGTACTTC.

The CDR3 region has the DNA TGTGCCAGTAGTATAAAAGGGGATGGCTACACCTTC. Protein sequence: CASSIKGDGYTF. The chain has TRBV19 and TRBJ1-2; D possibly corresponds to TRBD1 (5 bases). The ends were cut back, 2 bases at V and 6 bases at J, with 7 bases in the middle. The germline CDR1 and CDR2 sequences are LNHDA and SQIVND (reference sequence). This CDR3 is built from 12 residues.

J is TRBJ1-4 and V is TRBV19; D gene unclear. V was trimmed by 5 bases and J by 2 bases, leaving 12 bases between them. CDR3 length: 15 residues. The germline gives CDR1 LNHDA, CDR2 SQIVND (reference sequence). The CDR3, as DNA: TGTGCCAGTAGTCTGTACGGGAAGACTAATGAAAAACTGTTTTTT. Its protein is CASSLYGKTNEKLFF.

This clone was counted a few times. The V and J genes are TRBV21-1 and TRBJ2-1; no DNA check was done on the table's D call, TRBD1. TRBV21-1 is given as a pseudogene. There are 16 residues in the CDR3. Here the CDR3 DNA reads TGTGCCAGCAGCAAGAAAGGACAGGGTCCCTACAATGAGCAGTTCTTC. Translation gives CASSKKGQGPYNEQFF.

This clone was seen a few times. V and J are TRBV2 and TRBJ1-4, with D uncertain. The germline gives CDR1 SNHLY, CDR2 FYNNEI. Trimming took 4 bases from V and 5 from J, leaving 11 bases between them. This CDR3 spans 14 amino acids. In DNA, the CDR3 is TGTGCCAGCAGTGCAATGGGAGGCAATGAAAAACTGTTTTTT. It yields the protein CASSAMGGNEKLFF.

This chain uses TRBV6-5 with TRBJ1-6; D is possibly TRBD1 (5 bases). The V gene lost 11 bases and the J gene lost 0 bases, with 14 bases spanning the gap. This CDR3 has 15 residues. Per germline, CDR1 MNHEY and CDR2 SVGAGI. The CDR3: CAGRQQSSYNSPLHF. CDR3 in DNA: TGTGCCGGCCGACAGCAGAGCTCCTATAATTCACCCCTCCACTTT.

The V gene is TRBV7-8, the J gene TRBJ2-5; 10 nucleotides match TRBD1. Germline V gene lookup returns CDR1 SGHVS and CDR2 FQNEAQ. The CDR3 spans 15 residues. After removal of 5 bases from V and 5 bases from J, the junction contained 8 bases not matched to a gene. This CDR3 is CASSLRTGGDETQYF. For the CDR3, the DNA is TGTGCCAGCAGCCTCCGGACAGGGGGGGATGAGACCCAGTACTTC.

In DNA form, the CDR3 reads TGTGCCAGCAGTGAGTTAGCGGGCGCCCGGTATTGGTACTTC. Amino acid sequence: CASSELAGARYWYF. The chain recombines TRBV6-1 with TRBJ2-7; TRBD2 aligns across 7 bases. CDR1 and CDR2 (germline): MNHNS, SASEGT. After removal of 3 bases from V and 12 bases from J, the junction contained 14 bases not matched to a gene. This CDR3 spans 14 amino acids.